The present T cell receptor (beta chain) was sequenced within a study of spatial heterogeneity in lung cancer. Whole-study context: When available, follow-up PBMC samples taken a median of around 2 years after resection were sequenced.

TCRdb redid the calling of the 5' RACE reads with MiXCR, one entry per CDR3 protein. The repertoire holds 95,000 to 120,000 distinct CDR3 sequences, with about a tenth as singletons. Documented time point: blood at routine non-recurrence follow-up after resection. This specimen consisted of PBMCs, obtained at follow-up. The sequence was collected from a female donor with early-stage non-small cell lung cancer.

CDR3 nucleotide sequence: TGCAGTGCTACCAGCGGATCCTCCTACGAGCAGTACTTC. Translation: CSATSGSSYEQYF. This chain uses TRBV20-1 with TRBJ2-7; the D gene is possibly TRBD2 (5 bases). Germline V lookup: CDR1 DFQATT, CDR2 SNEGSKA (reference sequence). The CDR3 totals 13 residues. Trimming left V 4 bases short and J 0 bases short, with 10 bases between.